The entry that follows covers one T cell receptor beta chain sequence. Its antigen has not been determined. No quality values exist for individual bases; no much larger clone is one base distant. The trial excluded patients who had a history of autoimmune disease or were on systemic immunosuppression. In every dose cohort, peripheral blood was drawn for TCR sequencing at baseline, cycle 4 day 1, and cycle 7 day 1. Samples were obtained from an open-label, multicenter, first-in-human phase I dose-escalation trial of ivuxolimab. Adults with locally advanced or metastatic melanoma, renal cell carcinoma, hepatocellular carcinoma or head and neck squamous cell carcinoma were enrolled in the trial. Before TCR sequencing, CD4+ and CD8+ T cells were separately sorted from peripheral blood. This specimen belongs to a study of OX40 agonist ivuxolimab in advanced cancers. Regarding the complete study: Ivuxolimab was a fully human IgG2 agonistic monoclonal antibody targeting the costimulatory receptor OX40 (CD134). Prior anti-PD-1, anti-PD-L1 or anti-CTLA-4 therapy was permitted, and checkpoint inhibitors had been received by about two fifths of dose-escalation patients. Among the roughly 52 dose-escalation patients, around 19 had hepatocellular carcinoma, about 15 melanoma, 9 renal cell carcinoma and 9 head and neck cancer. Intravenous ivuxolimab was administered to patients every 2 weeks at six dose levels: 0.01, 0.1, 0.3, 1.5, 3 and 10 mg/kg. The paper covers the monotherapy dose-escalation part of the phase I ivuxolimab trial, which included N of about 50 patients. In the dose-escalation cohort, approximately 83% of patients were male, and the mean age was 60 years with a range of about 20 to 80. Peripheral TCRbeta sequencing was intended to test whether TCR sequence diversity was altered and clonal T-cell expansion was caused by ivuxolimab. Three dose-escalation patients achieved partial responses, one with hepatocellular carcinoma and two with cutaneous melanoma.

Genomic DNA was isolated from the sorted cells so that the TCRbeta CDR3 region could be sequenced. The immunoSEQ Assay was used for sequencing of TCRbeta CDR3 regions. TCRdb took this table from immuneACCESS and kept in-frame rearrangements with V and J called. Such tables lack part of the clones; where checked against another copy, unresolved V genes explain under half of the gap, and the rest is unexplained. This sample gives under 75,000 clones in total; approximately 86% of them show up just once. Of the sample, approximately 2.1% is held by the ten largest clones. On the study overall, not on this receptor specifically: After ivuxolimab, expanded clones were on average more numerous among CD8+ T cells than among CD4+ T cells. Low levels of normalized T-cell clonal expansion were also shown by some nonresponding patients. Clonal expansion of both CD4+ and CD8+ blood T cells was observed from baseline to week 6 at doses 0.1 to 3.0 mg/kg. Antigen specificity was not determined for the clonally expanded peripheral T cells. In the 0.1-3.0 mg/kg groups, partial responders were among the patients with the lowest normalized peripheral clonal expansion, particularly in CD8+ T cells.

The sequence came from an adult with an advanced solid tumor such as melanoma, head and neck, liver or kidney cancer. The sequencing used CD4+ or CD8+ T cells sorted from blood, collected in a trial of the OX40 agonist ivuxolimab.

The sequence in DNA is TGTGCCAGCAGCCCGAAGGTACCCTCTGGAAACACCATATATTTT. It encodes CASSPKVPSGNTIYF. The chain employs TRBV6-1 and TRBJ1-3, with the D gene uncertain. Relative to germline, V is 6 bases shorter and J is 0 bases shorter, with 12 bases between their ends. The germline V gene encodes CDR1 MNHNS and CDR2 SASEGT. From its cysteine to its phenylalanine, the CDR3 spans 15 amino acids. This entry keeps only the CDR3 DNA: 45 bases, framed from base 1.